These 2 T cell receptor beta chains share one sample of origin, sequenced in a study of blood T cell repertoires in COVID-19. Sequenced by immunoSEQ multiplex PCR; TCRdb stores in-frame clones only, minus some. The table shows approximately 300,000 clones, with over 85% occurring only once. The sequenced sample was PBMCs or T cells enriched from blood (not recorded which). Receptors were obtained from a woman aged 25 to 39 who had recovered from COVID-19.

This sequence joins TRBV19 and TRBJ2-3, with 10 nucleotides matching TRBD2. This CDR3 has 17 residues. V gave up 5 bases and J gave up 1 base; unmatched junction bases: 9. From germline, CDR1 is LNHDA and CDR2 SQIVND (reference sequence). In DNA, the CDR3 is TGTGCCAGTAGTTGGGGCCCCGGGACTAGCGGCACAGATACGCAGTATTTT. It specifies CASSWGPGTSGTDTQYF.

V gene TRBV27 combines with J gene TRBJ1-2, with 7 bases fitting TRBD1. This CDR3 is built from 11 residues. CDR1 is MNHEY, CDR2 SMNVEV, per germline (reference sequence). The trim removed 5 bases at V and 8 bases at J, leaving 2 bases unmatched. CDR3 nucleotides: TGTGCCAGCAGTCAGGGGGGCGGCTACACCTTC. Protein sequence: CASSQGGGYTF.